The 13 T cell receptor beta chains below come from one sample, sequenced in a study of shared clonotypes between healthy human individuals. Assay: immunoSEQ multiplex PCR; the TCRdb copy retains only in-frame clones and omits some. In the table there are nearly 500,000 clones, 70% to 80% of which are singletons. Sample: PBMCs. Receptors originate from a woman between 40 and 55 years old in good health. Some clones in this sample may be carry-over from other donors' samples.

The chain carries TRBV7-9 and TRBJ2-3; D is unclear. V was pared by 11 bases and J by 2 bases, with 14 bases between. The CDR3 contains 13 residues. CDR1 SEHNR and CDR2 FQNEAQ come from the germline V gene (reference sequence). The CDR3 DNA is TGTGCCCTGCGGCCAGGAGCCACAGATACGCAGTATTTT. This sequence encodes CALRPGATDTQYF. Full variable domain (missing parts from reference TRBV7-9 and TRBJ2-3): DTGVSQNPRHKITKRGQNVTFRCDPISEHNRLYWYRQTLGQGPEFLTYFQNEAQLEKSRLLSDRFSAERPKGSFSTLEIQRTEQGDSAMYLCALRPGATDTQYFGPGTRLTVL.

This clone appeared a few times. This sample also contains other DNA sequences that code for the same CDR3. The CDR3 DNA follows: TGCGCCAGCAGCTTGGGACGGACCCAAGAGACCCAGTACTTC. Amino acid sequence: CASSLGRTQETQYF. The V gene is TRBV5-1, the J gene TRBJ2-5; the D is unclear. The CDR3 loop spans 14 amino acids. CDR1 and CDR2 from the germline V gene are SGHRS and YFSETQ. Trimming stripped 0 bases from V and 1 base from J, with 7 bases between. Looking up the rest from reference TRBV5-1 and TRBJ2-5 gives the full variable domain: KAGVTQTPRYLIKTRGQQVTLSCSPISGHRSVSWYQQTPGQGLQFLFEYFSETQRNKGNFPGRFSGRQFSNSRSEMNVSTLELGDSALYLCASSLGRTQETQYFGPGTRLLVL.

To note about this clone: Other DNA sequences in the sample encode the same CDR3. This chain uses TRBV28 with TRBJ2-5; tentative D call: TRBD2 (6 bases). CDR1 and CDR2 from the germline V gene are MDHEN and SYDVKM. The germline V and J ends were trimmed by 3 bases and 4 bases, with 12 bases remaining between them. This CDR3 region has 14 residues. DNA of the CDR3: TGTGCCAGCAGTTTCGTTTCGGGAGTAGAGACCCAGTACTTC. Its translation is CASSFVSGVETQYF.

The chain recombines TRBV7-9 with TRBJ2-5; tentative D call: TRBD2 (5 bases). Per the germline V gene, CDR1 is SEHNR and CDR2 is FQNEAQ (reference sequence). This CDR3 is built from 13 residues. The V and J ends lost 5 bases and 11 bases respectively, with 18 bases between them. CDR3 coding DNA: TGTGCCAGCAGCATGGGCCCTCTATGGGAGCAGTACTTC. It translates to CASSMGPLWEQYF.

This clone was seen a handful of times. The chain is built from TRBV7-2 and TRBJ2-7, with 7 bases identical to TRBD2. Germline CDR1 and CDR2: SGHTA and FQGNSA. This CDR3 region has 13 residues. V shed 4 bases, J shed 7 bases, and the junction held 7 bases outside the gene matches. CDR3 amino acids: CASSSGLTGEQYF. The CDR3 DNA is TGTGCCAGCAGCTCGGGACTAACGGGGGAGCAGTACTTC.

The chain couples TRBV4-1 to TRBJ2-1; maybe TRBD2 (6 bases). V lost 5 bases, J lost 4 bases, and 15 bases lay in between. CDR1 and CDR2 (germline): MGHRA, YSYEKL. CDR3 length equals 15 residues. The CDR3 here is CASSSRLGAYNEQFF. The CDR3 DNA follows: TGCGCCAGCAGCAGCCGACTAGGGGCTTACAATGAGCAGTTCTTC.

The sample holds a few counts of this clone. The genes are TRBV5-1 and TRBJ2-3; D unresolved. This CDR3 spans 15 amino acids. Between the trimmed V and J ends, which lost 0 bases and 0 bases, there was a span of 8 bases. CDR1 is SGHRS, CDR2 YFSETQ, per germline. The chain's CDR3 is CASSLEDHSTDTQYF. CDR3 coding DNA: TGCGCCAGCAGCTTGGAGGACCATAGCACAGATACGCAGTATTTT.

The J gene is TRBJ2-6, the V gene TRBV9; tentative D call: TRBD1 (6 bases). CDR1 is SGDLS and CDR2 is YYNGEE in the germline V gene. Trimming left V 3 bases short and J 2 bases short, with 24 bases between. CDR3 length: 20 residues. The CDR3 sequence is CASSDRDTPDRAAGANVLTF. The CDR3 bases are TGTGCCAGCAGCGACCGGGACACCCCGGACCGAGCGGCTGGGGCCAACGTCCTGACTTTC.

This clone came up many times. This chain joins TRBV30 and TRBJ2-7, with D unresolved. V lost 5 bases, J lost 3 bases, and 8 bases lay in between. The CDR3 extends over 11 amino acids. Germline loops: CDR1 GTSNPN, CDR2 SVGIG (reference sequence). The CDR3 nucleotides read TGTGCCTGGGAACGTAACTACGAGCAGTACTTC. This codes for CAWERNYEQYF.

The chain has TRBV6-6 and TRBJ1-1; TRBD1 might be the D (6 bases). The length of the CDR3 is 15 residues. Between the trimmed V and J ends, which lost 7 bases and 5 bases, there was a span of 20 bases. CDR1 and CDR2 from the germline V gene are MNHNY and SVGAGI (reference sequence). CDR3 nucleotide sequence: TGTGCCAGCACCCAGGCTGGGGGGCCTTTGACTGAAGCTTTCTTT. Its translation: CASTQAGGPLTEAFF.

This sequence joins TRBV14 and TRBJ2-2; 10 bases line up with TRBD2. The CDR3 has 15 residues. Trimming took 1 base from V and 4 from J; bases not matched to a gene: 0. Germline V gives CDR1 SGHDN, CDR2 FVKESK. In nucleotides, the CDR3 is TGTGCCAGCAGCCAAGCTAGCGGGAGCACCGGGGAGCTGTTTTTT. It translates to CASSQASGSTGELFF.

This CDR3 reads CASSFRNTEAFF. The CDR3 DNA is TGTGCCAGCAGCTTTAGGAACACTGAAGCTTTCTTT. The chain carries TRBV7-2 and TRBJ1-1; D is unclear. The germline V and J ends were trimmed by 3 bases and 1 base, with 3 bases remaining between them. The CDR3 length is 12 residues. The germline V gene has CDR1 SGHTA and CDR2 FQGNSA.

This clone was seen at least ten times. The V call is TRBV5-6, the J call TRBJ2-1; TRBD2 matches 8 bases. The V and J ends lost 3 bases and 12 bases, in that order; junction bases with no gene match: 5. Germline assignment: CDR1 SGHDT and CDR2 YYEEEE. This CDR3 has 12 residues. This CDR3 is CASSWTSRGQFF. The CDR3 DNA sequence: TGTGCCAGCAGCTGGACTAGCCGGGGGCAGTTCTTC.